The 13 T cell receptor beta chains below all came from one sample that was sequenced in a study of CD8 T cells in Susac syndrome. Reverse transcription used about 0.5 to 1 ug RNA and random hexamers. Via MiXCR, TCRdb re-called the immunoSEQ multiplex PCR reads, giving one row per CDR3 protein. The table shows some 190,000 distinct CDR3 sequences, with 90% to 95% occurring only once. Sequenced input: CD4+ T cells from PBMCs. Receptors originate from a human donor in good health.

The chain has TRBV27 and TRBJ1-5; no definite D call. V was trimmed by 0 bases and J by 8 bases, leaving 8 bases between them. This CDR3 region has 13 residues. Germline CDR1 and CDR2: MNHEY and SMNVEV (reference sequence). The chain's CDR3 is CASSLSLREPQHF. CDR3 sequence (DNA): TGTGCCAGCAGTTTATCGCTGCGGGAGCCCCAGCATTTT.

CDR3 in amino acids: CAWRRGRISFGGANVLTF. The CDR3 DNA reads as TGTGCCTGGAGACGGGGACGGATCTCTTTTGGGGGGGCCAACGTCCTGACTTTC. The chain links TRBV30 to TRBJ2-6; either TRBD1 or TRBD2 may fit D (5 bases each). The germline V and J ends were trimmed by 3 bases and 4 bases, with 22 bases remaining between them. CDR1 is GTSNPN, CDR2 SVGIG, per germline (reference sequence). This CDR3 contains 18 residues.

The V and J genes are TRBV5-1 and TRBJ1-2; D unclear. In germline, CDR1 is SGHRS, CDR2 YFSETQ. V was cut by 1 base and J by 5 bases, with 12 bases left in between. This CDR3 spans 14 amino acids. CDR3 nucleotide sequence: TGCGCCAGCAGCTTGAACAGCCCTTCGTATGGCTACACCTTC. This encodes CASSLNSPSYGYTF.

V gene TRBV3-1 combines with J gene TRBJ2-2; no clear D. The length of the CDR3 is 15 residues. V was shortened by 1 base and J by 3 bases, with 9 bases between the two germline ends. CDR1 is LGHDT, CDR2 YNNKEL, per germline (reference sequence). For the CDR3, the DNA is TGTGCCAGCAGCCAAGCCCCAGTTGACACCGGGGAGCTGTTTTTT. Its protein product is CASSQAPVDTGELFF.

The rearrangement links TRBV7-9 to TRBJ2-3; D unresolved. The CDR3 covers 12 residues. The V end was cut by 1 base, the J end by 6 bases, with 5 bases between. Per the germline V gene, CDR1 is SEHNR and CDR2 is FQNEAQ (reference sequence). The DNA for the CDR3 is TGTGCCAGCAGCTTAGTGCGGGATACGCAGTATTTT. This encodes CASSLVRDTQYF.

The chain links TRBV7-8 to TRBJ2-7; 8 nucleotides line up with TRBD1. CDR3 length: 15 amino acids. CDR1 SGHVS and CDR2 FQNEAQ come from the germline V gene. After removal of 5 bases from V and 2 bases from J, the junction contained 8 bases not matched to a gene. CDR3 protein: CASSIGTGRPYEQYV. DNA of the CDR3: TGTGCCAGCAGCATCGGGACAGGTCGACCCTACGAGCAGTACGTC.

This chain joins TRBV27 and TRBJ2-7; 7 nucleotides agree with TRBD2. The CDR3 is 13 amino acids. V gave up 7 bases and J gave up 7 bases; unmatched junction bases: 10. Germline CDR1 is MNHEY and CDR2 is SMNVEV (reference sequence). CDR3 DNA: TGTGCCAGCAACCCGGCGGTCGGGGGGGAGCAGTACGTC. The encoded protein is CASNPAVGGEQYV.

This chain uses TRBV6-5 with TRBJ2-7; 10 nucleotides agree with TRBD1. CDR1 and CDR2 (germline): MNHEY, SVGAGI. The CDR3 loop spans 15 amino acids. V dropped 5 bases and J dropped 6; count of bases not matched to a gene: 10. Here the CDR3 DNA reads TGTGCCAGCAGTCCGAGACAGGGGGCGTTTGGCGAGCAGTACTTC. This codes for CASSPRQGAFGEQYF.

This clonotype has just one count. V usage is TRBV20-1 and J usage is TRBJ1-3; a possible D gene is TRBD1 (6 bases). The germline V gene encodes CDR1 DFQATT and CDR2 SNEGSKA (reference sequence). V lost 0 bases and J lost 1, with 10 bases in between. CDR3 length: 15 amino acids. In DNA, the CDR3 is TGCAGTGCTAGAGACCCGACAGGATCTGGAAACACCATATATTTT. Its protein product is CSARDPTGSGNTIYF.

The chain has TRBV2 and TRBJ2-7; D gene ambiguous. The CDR3 covers 11 residues. The V end lost 4 bases, the J end lost 4 bases, and 5 bases lay between the germline ends. Germline loops: CDR1 SNHLY, CDR2 FYNNEI. The CDR3 DNA reads TGTGCCAGCAGTGCTAGGTACGAGCAGTACTTC. Amino acids: CASSARYEQYF.

This sequence joins TRBV11-2 and TRBJ1-1; 10 bases align to TRBD1. The CDR3 runs 21 residues. The trim removed 5 bases at V and 1 base at J, leaving 22 bases unmatched. CDR1 SGHAT and CDR2 FQNNGV come from the germline V gene. The CDR3 DNA reads TGTGCCAGCAGCCCCAGACTGGCCTCGGGACAGGGGAGGGGAGAGAACACTGAAGCTTTCTTT. Its translation is CASSPRLASGQGRGENTEAFF.

The V and J genes are TRBV20-1 and TRBJ1-5, with 9 nucleotides matching TRBD1. Germline CDR1 and CDR2: DFQATT and SNEGSKA (reference sequence). With 3 bases clipped from V and 5 bases from J, the junction kept 11 bases outside the gene matches. The CDR3 loop spans 16 amino acids. This CDR3 reads CSAREPPGQGDQPQHF. The DNA for the CDR3 is TGCAGTGCTAGGGAACCGCCGGGACAGGGCGATCAGCCCCAGCATTTT.

V gene TRBV5-1 combines with J gene TRBJ1-3; no definite D call. V was trimmed by 4 bases and J by 2 bases, leaving 10 bases between them. CDR1 and CDR2 (germline): SGHRS, YFSETQ. There are 14 residues in the CDR3. Here the CDR3 reads CASSRGPAGNTIYF. Written as DNA, the CDR3 is TGCGCCAGCAGCCGAGGTCCAGCTGGAAACACCATATATTTT.